This T cell receptor beta chain was observed in a study of PD-L1 blockade in urothelial cancer. As for the study in general: Patients had been given 0 to 3 earlier chemotherapy regimens.

This CDR3 is 12 amino acids long. Germline CDR1 is SGHRS and CDR2 is YFSETQ. V dropped 5 bases and J dropped 5 bases, with 10 bases sitting between them. Time point: pretreatment peripheral blood. Assay: immunoSEQ multiplex PCR; the TCRdb copy retains only in-frame clones and omits some. Altogether about 130,000 clones are present, roughly 80% being singletons, with the ten largest covering 2.5% to 4%. The sequencing used PBMCs, collected around atezolizumab (anti-PD-L1) treatment. The gene calls are TRBV5-1 and TRBJ1-2; TRBD1 is a possible D gene (5 bases). This clonotype was obtained from a man aged 50 or older with urothelial cancer. The CDR3 spells CASRMTEYGYTF. CDR3 nucleotide sequence: TGCGCCAGCAGAATGACAGAGTATGGCTACACCTTC.